What follows are 23 T cell receptor beta chains derived from one specimen sequenced in a study of T cell repertoires in cytomegalovirus infection. These receptors have no identified antigens. TCRdb re-analysed the reads in MiXCR, keeping a single row per CDR3 protein. The sample records around 430,000 distinct CDR3 sequences, about two fifths being singletons. The sample here was cultured PBMCs, taken from culture after CMV antigen stimulation. Receptors were obtained from a human donor in good health (CMV status not recorded). Some clones in this sample may be carry-over from other donors' samples.

The chain recombines TRBV7-2 with TRBJ2-7, with D possibly called TRBD1 or TRBD2 (6 bases each). The CDR3 is 15 amino acids. Germline V gene data show CDR1 as SGHTA and CDR2 as FQGNSA. The ends were cut back, 1 base at V and 6 bases at J, with 16 bases in the middle. The CDR3, as DNA: TGTGCCAGCAGCTTAGAAGGTGGGGGGCTGGTCGAGCAGTACTTC. The encoded protein is CASSLEGGGLVEQYF.

The rearrangement uses TRBV7-9 and TRBJ2-1; 8 bases fit TRBD2. V was clipped by 1 base and J by 8 bases; unmatched bases: 13. From germline, CDR1 is SEHNR and CDR2 FQNEAQ (reference sequence). The CDR3 runs to 17 residues. The CDR3 DNA reads TGTGCCAGCAGCTTAGTCGGGTCGGGAGGGGTCCAGGATGAGCAGTTCTTC. Its translation is CASSLVGSGGVQDEQFF.

The chain's CDR3 is CASSPGEAGSYEQYF. DNA for the CDR3: TGTGCCAGCAGCCCCGGGGAAGCGGGATCCTACGAGCAGTACTTC. This chain links TRBV6-8 with TRBJ2-7; TRBD2 aligns across 7 bases. The CDR3 contains 15 residues. V was pared by 6 bases and J by 1 base, with 9 bases of the junction left unmatched. Germline values: CDR1 MNHGY, CDR2 SAAAGT.

This clonotype was observed a single time. The chain carries TRBV7-8 and TRBJ2-7; 9 nucleotides line up with TRBD2. CDR1 and CDR2 (germline): SGHVS, FQNEAQ. With V trimmed by 3 bases and J by 4 bases, 7 bases remained unmatched. The CDR3 loop spans 15 amino acids. The CDR3: CASSFLIAGDYEQYF. The CDR3 DNA follows: TGTGCCAGCAGCTTTCTAATAGCGGGGGATTACGAGCAGTACTTC. The complete variable domain, with remaining parts taken from reference TRBV7-8 and TRBJ2-7, reads GAGVSQSPRYKVAKRGQDVALRCDPISGHVSLFWYQQALGQGPEFLTYFQNEAQLDKSGLPSDRFFAERPEGSVSTLKIQRTQQEDSAVYLCASSFLIAGDYEQYFGPGTRLTVT.

This rearrangement joins TRBV18 to TRBJ2-1; D is unresolved. This CDR3 region has 14 residues. CDR1 is KGHSH, CDR2 LQKENI, per germline. Deletions cut 2 bases from V and 5 bases from J, with 10 bases between. The CDR3 region has the DNA TGTGCCAGCTCACCATTGCGGCGTAACAATGAGCAGTTCTTC. It yields the protein CASSPLRRNNEQFF.

The chain joins TRBV20-1 to TRBJ2-5, with D perhaps matching TRBD1 or TRBD2 (6 bases each). Germline-derived CDR1 and CDR2 are DFQATT and SNEGSKA (reference sequence). Trimming took 5 bases from V and 3 from J, leaving 16 bases between them. The CDR3 covers 14 residues. CDR3 sequence: CSAGTRGGKETQYF. As DNA, the CDR3 is TGCAGTGCTGGTACCAGGGGAGGAAAAGAGACCCAGTACTTC.

This clonotype was seen more than once but under ten times. The J gene is TRBJ2-1, the V gene TRBV7-9, with no clear D. With 3 bases removed from V and 6 bases from J, the gap between germline ends came to 12 bases. This CDR3 spans 14 amino acids. CDR1 is SEHNR and CDR2 is FQNEAQ in the germline V gene (reference sequence). DNA for the CDR3: TGTGCCAGCAGCTTCGCCAACGATAGCAATGAGCAGTTCTTC. The encoded protein is CASSFANDSNEQFF.

The rearrangement joins TRBV6-2 or TRBV6-3 to TRBJ2-1; 8 bases match TRBD1. V shed 2 bases, J shed 4 bases, and the junction held 1 base outside the gene matches. The CDR3 extends over 14 amino acids. The germline CDR1 and CDR2 sequences are MNHEY and SVGEGT. The CDR3 sequence is CASSYGQGYNEQFF. DNA for the CDR3: TGTGCCAGCAGTTACGGACAGGGTTACAATGAGCAGTTCTTC.

The genes are TRBV6-2 or TRBV6-3 and TRBJ2-7; 12 nucleotides match TRBD1. V shed 6 bases and J 6 bases; nucleotides not matched to a gene: 9. CDR3 length: 15 amino acids. Germline V gene lookup returns CDR1 MNHEY and CDR2 SVGEGT. The CDR3 region has the DNA TGTGCCAGCAGACCGGACCGGGACAGGGGGCGCGAGCAGTACTTC. Translated, it gives CASRPDRDRGREQYF.

The CDR3 here is CASSTSGGPYEQYF. The DNA of the CDR3 is TGTGCCAGTAGTACTAGCGGAGGGCCCTACGAGCAGTACTTC. V gene TRBV19 combines with J gene TRBJ2-7; TRBD2 matches 7 bases. Germline lookup yields CDR1 LNHDA and CDR2 SQIVND (reference sequence). The CDR3 has 14 residues. V lost 4 bases, J lost 2 bases, and 5 bases stayed unmatched.

This chain connects TRBV6-2 or TRBV6-3 to TRBJ2-7; 9 nucleotides match TRBD1. V was pared by 5 bases and J by 4 bases, with 9 bases of the junction left unmatched. Germline assignment: CDR1 MNHEY and CDR2 SVGEGT. The CDR3 is 15 amino acids. CDR3 residues: CASSLRDRVGYEQYF. The CDR3 coding sequence is TGTGCCAGCAGTCTCCGGGACAGGGTCGGATACGAGCAGTACTTC.

The V gene is TRBV9, the J gene TRBJ2-1, with 9 bases fitting TRBD2. This CDR3 has 16 amino acids. Per the germline V gene, CDR1 is SGDLS and CDR2 is YYNGEE. With V trimmed by 0 bases and J by 6 bases, 7 bases remained unmatched. The CDR3 is CASSVGAGGASNEQFF. The DNA of the CDR3 is TGTGCCAGCAGCGTAGGGGCGGGGGGGGCAAGCAATGAGCAGTTCTTC. The full variable domain, completed using reference TRBV9 and TRBJ2-1, is DSGVTQTPKHLITATGQRVTLRCSPRSGDLSVYWYQQSLDQGLQFLIQYYNGEERAKGNILERFSAQQFPDLHSELNLSSLELGDSALYFCASSVGAGGASNEQFFGPGTRLTVL.

This clonotype was counted a few times. The V gene is TRBV27, the J gene TRBJ1-1; 7 bases match TRBD1. CDR1 is MNHEY, CDR2 SMNVEV, per germline (reference sequence). There are 16 residues in the CDR3. V lost 2 bases to trimming and J lost 0 bases; unmatched junction nucleotides: 6. The CDR3 region is CASSLAGGGMNTEAFF. The CDR3 DNA is TGTGCCAGCAGTTTAGCAGGGGGTGGGATGAACACTGAAGCTTTCTTT.

This clonotype was seen a handful of times. The rearrangement joins TRBV12-5 to TRBJ1-5; D uncertain. This CDR3 comprises 15 residues. Germline CDR1 is LGHNT and CDR2 is FRNRAP. V dropped 5 bases and J dropped 0 bases, with 11 bases sitting between them. DNA of the CDR3: TGTGCTAGTGGTGAGACCGGACTTAGCAATCAGCCCCAGCATTTT. Its translation: CASGETGLSNQPQHF. Drawing the rest from reference TRBV12-5 and TRBJ1-5, the complete variable domain is DARVTQTPRHKVTEMGQEVTMRCQPILGHNTVFWYRQTMMQGLELLAYFRNRAPLDDSGMPKDRFSAEMPDATLATLKIQPSEPRDSAVYFCASGETGLSNQPQHFGDGTRLSIL.

The DNA for the CDR3 is TGTGCCAGCAGCTTATTCACGTCTAGCGGAGAGACCCAGTACTTC. Amino acids: CASSLFTSSGETQYF. The J gene is TRBJ2-5, the V gene TRBV11-2, with TRBD2 identical over 7 bases. The CDR3 runs to 15 residues. V lost 2 bases and J lost 4; bases outside the gene matches: 7. The germline V gene encodes CDR1 SGHAT and CDR2 FQNNGV.

The V call is TRBV7-6, the J call TRBJ2-5; 8 nucleotides agree with TRBD2. CDR1 is SGHVS and CDR2 is FNYEAQ in the germline V gene. CDR3 size: 15 residues. V lost 4 bases, J lost 5 bases, and 9 bases stayed unmatched. The CDR3 loop is CASSYEAGVRETQYF. The CDR3 bases are TGTGCCAGCAGCTATGAAGCGGGAGTGCGCGAGACCCAGTACTTC.

The chain employs TRBV7-6 and TRBJ2-5; 9 nucleotides match TRBD1. This CDR3 is 16 amino acids long. J lost 2 bases, V lost 4 bases, and 8 bases had no gene match. Germline CDR1 is SGHVS and CDR2 is FNYEAQ. The CDR3 region is CASSSKDRGHQETQYF. The DNA of the CDR3 is TGTGCCAGCAGCTCGAAGGACAGGGGACATCAAGAGACCCAGTACTTC.

The V gene is TRBV2, the J gene TRBJ1-1, with D hard to call. There are 11 residues in the CDR3. V was pared by 2 bases and J by 4 bases, with 2 bases between. Germline assignment: CDR1 SNHLY and CDR2 FYNNEI. CDR3 nucleotide sequence: TGTGCCAGCAGTGAACTCACTGAAGCTTTCTTT. Its protein product is CASSELTEAFF.

This clonotype was seen more than once but under ten times. The chain joins TRBV7-2 to TRBJ1-1; unclear D gene. The CDR3 is 13 amino acids. Per the germline V gene, CDR1 is SGHTA and CDR2 is FQGNSA. V shed 5 bases and J shed 7 bases, with 14 bases lying between them. The CDR3 is CASSPTQLHEAFF. CDR3 DNA sequence: TGTGCCAGCAGCCCAACCCAGCTCCATGAAGCTTTCTTT.

The rearrangement links TRBV19 to TRBJ2-1; 8 bases match TRBD1. CDR1 is LNHDA, CDR2 SQIVND, per germline (reference sequence). The junction had 7 bases not matched to a gene; V was cut back by 6 bases and J by 3 bases. There are 15 residues in the CDR3. The CDR3 is CASSPDRAGYNEQFF. The CDR3 bases are TGTGCCAGTAGCCCGGACAGGGCAGGCTACAATGAGCAGTTCTTC.

Regarding this clonotype: The junction does not match germline at one end; this may be a read error. The chain carries TRBV6-1 and TRBJ1-1; TRBD1 might be the D (6 bases). The germline CDR1 and CDR2 sequences are MNHNS and SASEGT. The CDR3 extends over 13 amino acids. In DNA form, the CDR3 reads TGTGCCTGCAGGGGACCCTTGAACACTGAAGCTTTCTTT. Translated: CACRGPLNTEAFF.

The genes are TRBV12-3 or TRBV12-4 and TRBJ1-5; a possible D gene is TRBD1 (6 bases). This CDR3 contains 12 residues. V lost 7 bases and J 6 bases, leaving 10 bases between the germline ends. The CDR3 DNA reads as TGTGCCAGCAAGGGGGAGGCTCAGCCCCAGCATTTT. Its translation: CASKGEAQPQHF.

J is TRBJ2-7 and V is TRBV7-8, with D perhaps assigned TRBD1 or TRBD2 (5 bases each). Germline CDR1 and CDR2: SGHVS and FQNEAQ. CDR3 size: 15 residues. V was shortened by 2 bases and J by 0 bases, with 11 bases between the two germline ends. The CDR3 coding sequence is TGTGCCAGCAGCTTACTGGGGCTAGCCTCCTACGAGCAGTACTTC. Its translation: CASSLLGLASYEQYF.